The 5 T cell receptor beta chains presented below share a single source sample, sequenced in a study of blood T cell repertoires in COVID-19. This table comes from immunoSEQ multiplex PCR, and its TCRdb copy is limited to in-frame clones, with some not included. The sample includes roughly 300,000 clones, 65% to 90% of them seen just once. Material: peripheral blood. These receptor sequences come from a human donor in a cohort sampled during active COVID-19.

The chain recombines TRBV3-1 (or the pseudogene TRBV3-2) with TRBJ2-1; 7 bases match TRBD2. Trimming cost V 3 bases and J 0 bases; bases outside gene matches: 5. CDR3 length equals 16 residues. Germline CDR1 is LGHDT and CDR2 is YNNKEL (reference sequence). This CDR3 reads CASSQRRGGSYNEQFF. In DNA, the CDR3 is TGTGCCAGCAGCCAGAGACGCGGGGGCTCCTACAATGAGCAGTTCTTC.

The chain recombines TRBV19 with TRBJ1-1, with D maybe TRBD1 (6 bases). Trimming pared 10 bases from V and 0 bases from J, leaving 12 bases between. The CDR3 spans 13 residues. Per the germline V gene, CDR1 is LNHDA and CDR2 is SQIVND (reference sequence). CDR3 protein: CAIARTVNTEAFF. CDR3 coding DNA: TGTGCCATCGCTCGGACAGTGAACACTGAAGCTTTCTTT.

The chain employs TRBV3-1 (or the pseudogene TRBV3-2) and TRBJ1-2, with D unresolved. The CDR3 has 12 residues. V shed 5 bases and J shed 3 bases, with 7 bases lying between them. Germline CDR1 is LGHDT and CDR2 is YNNKEL (reference sequence). CDR3 nucleotides: TGTGCCAGCAGCTACAGCTACTATGGCTACACCTTC. Amino acids: CASSYSYYGYTF.

This clone was found a few times. The chain is built from TRBV29-1 and TRBJ2-5; 11 bases match TRBD1. Trimming took 4 bases from V and 1 from J; bases not matched to a gene: 2. The CDR3 extends over 14 amino acids. Looked up from germline, CDR1 is SQVTM and CDR2 is ANQGSEA. The CDR3 spells CSVAGTGGQETQYF. The CDR3 bases are TGCAGCGTTGCCGGGACAGGGGGCCAAGAGACCCAGTACTTC.

This rearrangement joins TRBV7-9 to TRBJ2-7, with D perhaps TRBD1 (5 bases). V shed 0 bases and J shed 4 bases, with 10 bases lying between them. This CDR3 spans 14 amino acids. The germline V gene has CDR1 SEHNR and CDR2 FQNEAQ (reference sequence). The CDR3 coding sequence is TGTGCCAGCAGCTTAGCAGGGGTGGATTACGAGCAGTACTTC. Protein sequence: CASSLAGVDYEQYF.